The rows below give T cell receptor beta chains drawn from one sample of a study of T-cell memory formation after mild COVID-19. In TCRdb, the 5' RACE reads were re-called with MiXCR into one record per CDR3 protein. This sample carries hundreds of thousands of distinct CDR3 sequences, over 15% of them seen once, and the ten largest clones take around 12%. The specimen was PBMCs or a T cell subset sorted from them (not recorded which). Receptors originate from an adult woman who had mild COVID-19 (a few samples of this study predate the infection). Cell type and time point are not known. Both conserved end residues are part of each CDR3. Fields, in order: V gene, clone size, D gene, J gene, CDR3 protein, CDR3 DNA. The D gene is left open where the match is weak. Size is stated for part of the rows, as once, few or many counts, or as a class when the clone is expanded.

>TRBV9|few|.|TRBJ2-7
CASSVDSRSSSYEQYF
TGTGCCAGCAGCGTAGACAGTAGGTCCTCGTCCTACGAGCAGTACTTC
>TRBV7-9|.|.|TRBJ2-4
CASSDPRSGNIQYF
TGTGCCAGCAGCGATCCTCGTAGCGGAAACATTCAGTACTTC
>TRBV6-5|few|TRBD1|TRBJ1-1
CASSYGTGASGTEAFF
TGTGCCAGCAGTTACGGGACAGGGGCCTCGGGCACTGAAGCTTTCTTT
>TRBV3-1|.|.|TRBJ2-4
CASSQGFDGDFYF
TGTGCCAGCAGCCAAGGGTTCGACGGGGACTTCTACTTC
>TRBV15|few|.|TRBJ2-1
CATSKRGTLYNEQFF
TGTGCCACCAGCAAGAGGGGGACACTATACAATGAGCAGTTCTTC
>TRBV5-1|many|.|TRBJ1-2
CASSLVGNNYGYTF
TGCGCCAGCAGCTTGGTGGGGAACAACTATGGCTACACCTTC
>TRBV5-1|.|TRBD2|TRBJ2-5
CASSWIGTSGIRETQYF
TGCGCCAGCAGCTGGATCGGGACTAGCGGGATCAGGGAGACCCAGTACTTC
>TRBV7-9|many|.|TRBJ2-5
CASSLAGIETQYF
TGTGCCAGCAGCTTAGCTGGGATTGAGACCCAGTACTTC
>TRBV20-1|.|.|TRBJ2-7
CSARGEGPYEQYF
TGCAGTGCTAGAGGAGAGGGGCCCTACGAGCAGTACTTC
>TRBV20-1|.|.|TRBJ1-1
CSASLGGGFTEAFF
TGCAGTGCTTCCCTGGGGGGGGGCTTCACTGAAGCTTTCTTT
>TRBV6-6|.|.|TRBJ2-6
CASRTGHSGANVLTF
TGTGCCAGCAGGACAGGCCACTCTGGGGCCAACGTCCTGACTTTC
>TRBV12-3/TRBV12-4|.|.|TRBJ1-1
CASSTYRSGDPNTEAFF
TGTGCCAGCAGTACTTACCGATCAGGGGACCCGAACACTGAAGCTTTCTTT
>TRBV18|.|TRBD1|TRBJ2-5
CASSPHPGQQETQYF
TGTGCCAGCTCACCGCATCCGGGACAGCAAGAGACCCAGTACTTC
>TRBV7-9|.|TRBD1|TRBJ2-6
CASSNRDRTRGGANVLTF
TGTGCCAGCAGCAACCGGGACAGGACCCGCGGCGGGGCCAACGTCCTGACTTTC
>TRBV5-1|many|.|TRBJ2-2
CASSLESGRTGELFF
TGCGCCAGCAGCTTGGAGTCAGGGAGGACCGGGGAGCTGTTTTTT
>TRBV30|.|TRBD2|TRBJ2-3
CACISWTSGGFPTDTQYF
TGTGCCTGCATTTCATGGACTAGCGGGGGTTTCCCCACAGATACGCAGTATTTT
>TRBV5-1|few|TRBD2|TRBJ2-5
CASSLESSGGETQYF
TGCGCCAGCAGCTTGGAGTCCAGCGGGGGGGAGACCCAGTACTTC
>TRBV7-8|.|TRBD1|TRBJ1-1
CASSLTVGQGDTEAFF
TGTGCCAGCAGCTTAACTGTCGGACAGGGTGACACTGAAGCTTTCTTT
>TRBV27|.|.|TRBJ1-1
CASSLYAGIEAFF
TGTGCCAGCAGTTTATACGCAGGGATTGAAGCTTTCTTT
>TRBV24-1|.|TRBD2|TRBJ2-2
CATSDSGIRGELDTGELFF
TGTGCCACCAGTGATTCCGGCATCCGGGGGGAACTGGACACCGGGGAGCTGTTTTTT